This entry lists 27 T cell receptor beta chains sequenced from one sample in a study of T-cell memory formation after mild COVID-19. TCRdb analysed the 5' RACE reads with MiXCR anew, one entry per CDR3 protein. This table has 400,000 or so distinct CDR3 sequences, under 25% appearing once. Source material: PBMCs or a T cell subset sorted from them (not recorded which). The receptors were sampled from an adult woman who had mild COVID-19 (a few samples of this study predate the infection). Cell type and time point are not known.

The genes are TRBV24-1 and TRBJ2-3; 8 bases are shared with TRBD1. This CDR3 spans 16 amino acids. V was pared by 3 bases and J by 5 bases, with 9 bases of the junction left unmatched. Germline lookup yields CDR1 KGHDR and CDR2 SFDVKD. The CDR3: CATSDPGQGYRDTQYF. Written as DNA, the CDR3 is TGTGCCACCAGTGATCCCGGACAGGGCTATCGAGATACGCAGTATTTT.

This clonotype was picked up a small number of times. The V gene is TRBV3-1, the J gene TRBJ2-1; D unclear. V shed 2 bases and J shed 4 bases, with 3 bases lying between them. CDR3 size: 12 residues. Per germline, CDR1 LGHDT and CDR2 YNNKEL (reference sequence). In nucleotides, the CDR3 is TGTGCCAGCAGCCAAACGTACAATGAGCAGTTCTTC. Protein product: CASSQTYNEQFF.

The V call is TRBV7-8, the J call TRBJ2-1, with D hard to call. V was shortened by 0 bases and J by 6 bases, with 12 bases between the two germline ends. The germline gives CDR1 SGHVS, CDR2 FQNEAQ. CDR3 length: 15 amino acids. This CDR3 is CASSLARVKINEQFF. DNA for the CDR3: TGTGCCAGCAGCTTAGCGCGCGTTAAGATCAATGAGCAGTTCTTC.

This clonotype has a handful of counts. The chain couples TRBV6-2 or TRBV6-3 to TRBJ2-2; D remains ambiguous. CDR1 and CDR2 (germline): MNHEY, SVGEGT. The V and J ends lost 0 bases and 2 bases respectively, with 10 bases between them. The CDR3 runs 16 residues. CDR3: CASSYSRAPNTGELFF. In DNA form, the CDR3 reads TGTGCCAGCAGTTACTCTCGGGCTCCTAACACCGGGGAGCTGTTTTTT.

This clonotype was counted a few times. Here the CDR3 DNA reads TGTGCCAGCAGCTTAAGGACCAGCCTCACAGATACGCAGTATTTT. Translating it yields CASSLRTSLTDTQYF. V usage is TRBV7-9 and J usage is TRBJ2-3; D is uncertain. This CDR3 region has 15 residues. The germline CDR1 and CDR2 sequences are SEHNR and FQNEAQ (reference sequence). With 2 bases removed from V and 2 bases from J, the gap between germline ends came to 11 bases. Full variable domain (outside the CDR3, taken from reference TRBV7-9 and TRBJ2-3): DTGVSQNPRHKITKRGQNVTFRCDPISEHNRLYWYRQTLGQGPEFLTYFQNEAQLEKSRLLSDRFSAERPKGSFSTLEIQRTEQGDSAMYLCASSLRTSLTDTQYFGPGTRLTVL.

CDR3 loop: CASRGGPSWGQGTFTTEAFF. For the CDR3, the DNA is TGTGCCAGCAGAGGTGGGCCATCGTGGGGACAGGGAACCTTTACCACTGAAGCTTTCTTT. The V and J genes are TRBV7-9 and TRBJ1-1; the match to TRBD1 covers 9 bases. The V gene end was trimmed by 6 bases and the J gene end by 4 bases; junction bases not matched to a gene: 24. The CDR3 contains 20 residues. Germline-derived CDR1 and CDR2 are SEHNR and FQNEAQ (reference sequence).

This sequence joins TRBV29-1 and TRBJ2-7; 7 bases line up with TRBD1. The CDR3 has 12 amino acids. The germline CDR1 and CDR2 sequences are SQVTM and ANQGSEA. Germline trimming cut 8 bases from V and 5 bases from J; bases unmatched to any gene: 9. In DNA, the CDR3 is TGCAGCTTCCGGCCAGGGGGTAACGAGCAGTACTTC. Translation: CSFRPGGNEQYF.

The V call is TRBV29-1, the J call TRBJ2-1; TRBD2 matches at 15 bases. Unmatched junction bases numbered 9, after V lost 5 bases and J lost 10 bases. The CDR3 extends over 15 amino acids. Germline V gene lookup returns CDR1 SQVTM and CDR2 ANQGSEA. The CDR3 bases are TGCAGCGTTCTCTGGACTAGCGGGAGGGCCTTAGAGCAGTTCTTC. Encoded protein: CSVLWTSGRALEQFF.

The chain has TRBV20-1 and TRBJ1-1, with unresolved D. Germline CDR1 and CDR2: DFQATT and SNEGSKA (reference sequence). This CDR3 region has 10 residues. V was cut by 6 bases and J by 6 bases, with 8 bases left in between. CDR3 sequence reads: CSARRAEAFF. Here the CDR3 DNA reads TGCAGTGCCCGGAGGGCTGAAGCTTTCTTT.

This clonotype showed up many times. The rearrangement joins TRBV7-6 to TRBJ2-2; no clear D gene. The V end lost 1 base, the J end lost 4 bases, and 10 bases lay between the germline ends. CDR1 is SGHVS, CDR2 FNYEAQ, per germline. The CDR3 length is 15 residues. The CDR3 reads CASSLVAFSTGELFF. CDR3 coding DNA: TGTGCCAGCAGCTTAGTAGCTTTTTCCACCGGGGAGCTGTTTTTT. The full variable domain, its missing parts supplied by reference TRBV7-6 and TRBJ2-2, is GAGVSQSPRYKVTKRGQDVALRCDPISGHVSLYWYRQALGQGPEFLTYFNYEAQQDKSGLPNDRFSAERPEGSISTLTIQRTEQRDSAMYRCASSLVAFSTGELFFGEGSRLTVL.

This chain uses TRBV29-1 with TRBJ1-6; maybe TRBD1 (6 bases). The CDR3 contains 14 residues. V lost 0 bases to trimming and J lost 10 bases, with 13 bases between them. Germline V CDR1 and CDR2: SQVTM, ANQGSEA. The CDR3 loop is CSVEDGGGGSPLHF. CDR3 DNA sequence: TGCAGCGTTGAAGATGGGGGCGGGGGGTCACCCCTCCACTTT.

This sequence joins TRBV6-1 and TRBJ1-1; D may be TRBD1 (5 bases). CDR3 size: 13 residues. The ends were cut back, 10 bases at V and 4 bases at J, with 16 bases in the middle. Germline-derived CDR1 and CDR2 are MNHNS and SASEGT. CDR3: CATLRGFFTEAFF. For the CDR3, the DNA is TGTGCCACTCTACGGGGGTTTTTCACTGAAGCTTTCTTT.

The chain uses TRBV29-1 and TRBJ2-3, with TRBD2 matching over 12 bases. Germline lookup yields CDR1 SQVTM and CDR2 ANQGSEA. V lost 3 bases and J lost 0; bases outside the gene matches: 4. The CDR3 length is 16 residues. CDR3 bases: TGCAGCGTTGACTGGCTAGCGGGAGGGAGCACAGATACGCAGTATTTT. The encoded protein is CSVDWLAGGSTDTQYF.

In this sample, this clonotype turned up a few times. V and J are TRBV5-8 and TRBJ2-1, with 10 bases lining up with TRBD2. With 5 bases clipped from V and 4 bases from J, the junction kept 3 bases outside the gene matches. Germline values: CDR1 SGHTS, CDR2 YDEGEE. The CDR3 runs 14 residues. The chain's CDR3 is CASSWTSGYNEQFF. The CDR3 DNA is TGTGCCAGCAGTTGGACTAGCGGATACAATGAGCAGTTCTTC.

The rearrangement joins TRBV5-1 to TRBJ2-1; TRBD2 agrees at 10 bases. The CDR3 has 16 amino acids. From germline, CDR1 is SGHRS and CDR2 YFSETQ. With 4 bases clipped from V and 7 bases from J, the junction kept 11 bases outside the gene matches. CDR3 protein: CASSLTASGSRNEQFF. CDR3 nucleotides: TGCGCCAGCAGCCTAACCGCTAGCGGGAGTAGAAATGAGCAGTTCTTC.

This clonotype came up a few times. The rearrangement uses TRBV3-1 and TRBJ1-2; D unclear. Germline values: CDR1 LGHDT, CDR2 YNNKEL (reference sequence). Trimming left V 0 bases short and J 8 bases short, with 13 bases between. The CDR3 covers 14 residues. This CDR3 is CASSQDGGMKGYTF. CDR3 coding DNA: TGTGCCAGCAGCCAAGATGGTGGGATGAAGGGCTACACCTTC.

This clonotype has a handful of counts. V is TRBV7-2 and J is TRBJ1-2; 8 bases are shared with TRBD1. From germline, CDR1 is SGHTA and CDR2 FQGNSA. V lost 0 bases to trimming and J lost 6 bases; unmatched junction nucleotides: 3. The CDR3 runs 14 residues. CDR3 loop: CASSLAGQANGYTF. CDR3 in DNA: TGTGCCAGCAGCTTAGCGGGACAGGCGAATGGCTACACCTTC.

V and J are TRBV5-1 and TRBJ1-4, with D possibly being TRBD1 (6 bases). Trimming took off 2 bases at V and 0 bases at J, with 11 bases between the two ends. The CDR3 covers 16 residues. Germline V lookup: CDR1 SGHRS, CDR2 YFSETQ. The CDR3: CASSFGQIATNEKLFF. The CDR3 nucleotides are TGCGCCAGCAGCTTTGGACAGATCGCAACTAATGAAAAACTGTTTTTT.

The chain uses TRBV11-2 and TRBJ1-2; D ambiguous. The CDR3 is 15 residues long. CDR1 and CDR2 from the germline V gene are SGHAT and FQNNGV. Trimming removed 5 bases at V and 5 bases at J, with 18 bases between. CDR3 DNA sequence: TGTGCCAGCAGCACGTTCAAAACCGGGAATTATGGCTACACCTTC. Its protein is CASSTFKTGNYGYTF.

This clonotype has ten or more counts. The chain carries TRBV20-1 and TRBJ2-5; D not certain. Trimming stripped 3 bases from V and 2 bases from J, with 10 bases between. Germline-derived CDR1 and CDR2 are DFQATT and SNEGSKA (reference sequence). There are 13 residues in the CDR3. CDR3 nucleotide sequence: TGCAGTGCTAGGTACGGCCTTCAAGAGACCCAGTACTTC. As protein: CSARYGLQETQYF.

This sequence joins TRBV10-3 and TRBJ2-1; 7 bases are a match to TRBD1. The J segment lost 5 bases and the V segment lost 3 bases, leaving 10 bases of the junction unmatched. The germline V gene encodes CDR1 ENHRY and CDR2 SYGVKD. The CDR3 is 16 amino acids. The CDR3 nucleotides read TGTGCCATCAGTGACCCCAACAGGGGTCGCCACAATGAGCAGTTCTTC. Translation: CAISDPNRGRHNEQFF.

The chain couples TRBV4-3 to TRBJ1-1; no definite D call. Germline CDR1 is LGHNA and CDR2 is YSLEER. Trimming shortened V by 0 bases and J by 1 base, and 9 bases separated the two germline ends. This CDR3 contains 15 residues. The CDR3 DNA sequence: TGCGCCAGCAGCCAAGATCTAGTTAGGAACACTGAAGCTTTCTTT. Its translation: CASSQDLVRNTEAFF.

This clonotype was seen many times. The chain couples TRBV6-9 to TRBJ2-7, with 9 bases matching TRBD1. Germline values: CDR1 MNHGY, CDR2 SVAAGI. The CDR3 runs to 17 residues. The V and J ends lost 0 bases and 3 bases, in that order; junction bases with no gene match: 9. The CDR3 nucleotides are TGTGCCAGCAGTTATTCAAATCGGGACAGGGAGGACTACGAGCAGTACTTC. It is translated as CASSYSNRDREDYEQYF.

The chain joins TRBV4-2 to TRBJ2-1, with 7 bases lining up with TRBD1. Trimming removed 6 bases from V and 6 bases from J; junction bases left unmatched: 5. CDR3 length: 13 amino acids. CDR1 is LGHNA and CDR2 is YNFKEQ in the germline V gene. CDR3 loop: CASSPDRFNEQFF. In nucleotides, the CDR3 is TGTGCCAGCAGTCCGGACAGGTTCAATGAGCAGTTCTTC.

V and J are TRBV5-1 and TRBJ1-6; no definite D call. Germline values: CDR1 SGHRS, CDR2 YFSETQ. CDR3 length: 13 amino acids. Trimming removed 0 bases at V and 8 bases at J, with 6 bases between. The CDR3 DNA follows: TGCGCCAGCAGCTTGGACAGCCATTCACCCCTCCACTTT. Its translation: CASSLDSHSPLHF.

The chain recombines TRBV4-2 with TRBJ2-1; TRBD2 agrees at 10 bases. Looked up from germline, CDR1 is LGHNA and CDR2 is YNFKEQ. V lost 4 bases, J lost 5 bases, and 8 bases stayed unmatched. This CDR3 has 16 residues. The chain's CDR3 is CASSPRTSGKNNEQFF. Here the CDR3 DNA reads TGTGCCAGCAGCCCTCGGACTAGCGGAAAGAACAATGAGCAGTTCTTC.

This clonotype was observed a handful of times. This chain uses TRBV7-3 with TRBJ2-1; D is perhaps TRBD1 or TRBD2 (5 bases each). Germline CDR1 is SGHTA and CDR2 is FQGTGA. This CDR3 has 17 residues. Trimming took off 5 bases at V and 1 base at J, with 18 bases between the two ends. CDR3: CASSPHPGTPSYNEQFF. In DNA form, the CDR3 reads TGTGCCAGCAGCCCCCATCCCGGGACCCCGTCCTACAATGAGCAGTTCTTC. Full variable domain (outside the CDR3, taken from reference TRBV7-3 and TRBJ2-1): GAGVSQTPSNKVTEKGKYVELRCDPISGHTALYWYRQSLGQGPEFLIYFQGTGAADDSGLPNDRFFAVRPEGSVSTLKIQRTERGDSAVYLCASSPHPGTPSYNEQFFGPGTRLTVL.